This TCR beta chain was recorded in a study of spatial heterogeneity in lung cancer. The CDR3 spans 16 residues. Germline V gene sequence: CDR1 MNHEY, CDR2 SVGAGI. V dropped 2 bases and J dropped 0 bases, with 8 bases sitting between them. As to time point: blood at routine non-recurrence follow-up after resection. TCRdb itself ran the 5' RACE reads through MiXCR, one entry per CDR3 protein. The sample carries over 85,000 distinct CDR3 sequences, 15% to 20% recorded once. This clonotype was seen only a few times. The V gene is TRBV6-5, the J gene TRBJ2-6; tentative D call: TRBD1 (5 bases). This receptor was identified in a male donor with early-stage non-small cell lung cancer. Sequencing used PBMCs, obtained at follow-up. The CDR3 here is CASSYTTDSGANVLTF. CDR3 DNA sequence: TGTGCCAGCAGTTACACGACAGACTCTGGGGCCAACGTCCTGACTTTC.